This T cell receptor beta chain emerged from a study of T cells in Graves' hyperthyroidism and ophthalmopathy. As for the study in general: Peripheral blood collection took place at initial diagnosis, before any treatment.

The V gene lost 3 bases and the J gene lost 10 bases, with 25 bases spanning the gap. This CDR3 spans 18 amino acids. Germline V lookup: CDR1 MDHEN, CDR2 SYDVKM. This clonotype was seen ten or more times. TCR beta CDR3 region amplification was performed from RNA transcripts. A first-round RT-PCR of the TCR CDR3 used the HTBI primer set. TCRdb passed the multiplex PCR reads through MiXCR, listing each CDR3 protein once. The table has about 360,000 distinct CDR3 sequences, less than 15% seen once. Diagnoses rested on clinical symptoms, serum thyroxine and TRAb, thyroid ultrasound and orbital computed tomography. PBMCs came from around 9.7 ml fresh peripheral blood.

Sequencing input: blood. The TCR originated in a woman in her late teens or twenties with Graves' hyperthyroidism. The chain joins TRBV28 to TRBJ1-6; a weak D match, TRBD1 (5 bases). For the CDR3, the DNA is TGTGCCAGCAGTTTCCCAGCGCAGGGACGGCCCCAAAAGTCACCCCTCCACTTT. Translated, it gives CASSFPAQGRPQKSPLHF.